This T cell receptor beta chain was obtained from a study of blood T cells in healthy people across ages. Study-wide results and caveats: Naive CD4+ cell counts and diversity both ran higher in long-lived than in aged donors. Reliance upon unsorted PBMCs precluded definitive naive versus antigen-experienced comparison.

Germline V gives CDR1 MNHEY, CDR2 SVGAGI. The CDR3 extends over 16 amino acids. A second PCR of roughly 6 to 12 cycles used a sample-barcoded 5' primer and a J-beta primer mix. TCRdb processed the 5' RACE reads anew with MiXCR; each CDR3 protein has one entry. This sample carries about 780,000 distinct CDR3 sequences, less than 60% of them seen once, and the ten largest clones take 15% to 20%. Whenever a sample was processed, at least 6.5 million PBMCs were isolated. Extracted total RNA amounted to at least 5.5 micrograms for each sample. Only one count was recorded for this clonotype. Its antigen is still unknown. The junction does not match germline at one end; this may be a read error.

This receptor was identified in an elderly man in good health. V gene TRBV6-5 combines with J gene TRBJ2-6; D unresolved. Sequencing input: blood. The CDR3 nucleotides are TGTACCAGCAGTTCTGACACTGGTGCCGGGGCCAACGTCCTGACTTTC. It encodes CTSSSDTGAGANVLTF.